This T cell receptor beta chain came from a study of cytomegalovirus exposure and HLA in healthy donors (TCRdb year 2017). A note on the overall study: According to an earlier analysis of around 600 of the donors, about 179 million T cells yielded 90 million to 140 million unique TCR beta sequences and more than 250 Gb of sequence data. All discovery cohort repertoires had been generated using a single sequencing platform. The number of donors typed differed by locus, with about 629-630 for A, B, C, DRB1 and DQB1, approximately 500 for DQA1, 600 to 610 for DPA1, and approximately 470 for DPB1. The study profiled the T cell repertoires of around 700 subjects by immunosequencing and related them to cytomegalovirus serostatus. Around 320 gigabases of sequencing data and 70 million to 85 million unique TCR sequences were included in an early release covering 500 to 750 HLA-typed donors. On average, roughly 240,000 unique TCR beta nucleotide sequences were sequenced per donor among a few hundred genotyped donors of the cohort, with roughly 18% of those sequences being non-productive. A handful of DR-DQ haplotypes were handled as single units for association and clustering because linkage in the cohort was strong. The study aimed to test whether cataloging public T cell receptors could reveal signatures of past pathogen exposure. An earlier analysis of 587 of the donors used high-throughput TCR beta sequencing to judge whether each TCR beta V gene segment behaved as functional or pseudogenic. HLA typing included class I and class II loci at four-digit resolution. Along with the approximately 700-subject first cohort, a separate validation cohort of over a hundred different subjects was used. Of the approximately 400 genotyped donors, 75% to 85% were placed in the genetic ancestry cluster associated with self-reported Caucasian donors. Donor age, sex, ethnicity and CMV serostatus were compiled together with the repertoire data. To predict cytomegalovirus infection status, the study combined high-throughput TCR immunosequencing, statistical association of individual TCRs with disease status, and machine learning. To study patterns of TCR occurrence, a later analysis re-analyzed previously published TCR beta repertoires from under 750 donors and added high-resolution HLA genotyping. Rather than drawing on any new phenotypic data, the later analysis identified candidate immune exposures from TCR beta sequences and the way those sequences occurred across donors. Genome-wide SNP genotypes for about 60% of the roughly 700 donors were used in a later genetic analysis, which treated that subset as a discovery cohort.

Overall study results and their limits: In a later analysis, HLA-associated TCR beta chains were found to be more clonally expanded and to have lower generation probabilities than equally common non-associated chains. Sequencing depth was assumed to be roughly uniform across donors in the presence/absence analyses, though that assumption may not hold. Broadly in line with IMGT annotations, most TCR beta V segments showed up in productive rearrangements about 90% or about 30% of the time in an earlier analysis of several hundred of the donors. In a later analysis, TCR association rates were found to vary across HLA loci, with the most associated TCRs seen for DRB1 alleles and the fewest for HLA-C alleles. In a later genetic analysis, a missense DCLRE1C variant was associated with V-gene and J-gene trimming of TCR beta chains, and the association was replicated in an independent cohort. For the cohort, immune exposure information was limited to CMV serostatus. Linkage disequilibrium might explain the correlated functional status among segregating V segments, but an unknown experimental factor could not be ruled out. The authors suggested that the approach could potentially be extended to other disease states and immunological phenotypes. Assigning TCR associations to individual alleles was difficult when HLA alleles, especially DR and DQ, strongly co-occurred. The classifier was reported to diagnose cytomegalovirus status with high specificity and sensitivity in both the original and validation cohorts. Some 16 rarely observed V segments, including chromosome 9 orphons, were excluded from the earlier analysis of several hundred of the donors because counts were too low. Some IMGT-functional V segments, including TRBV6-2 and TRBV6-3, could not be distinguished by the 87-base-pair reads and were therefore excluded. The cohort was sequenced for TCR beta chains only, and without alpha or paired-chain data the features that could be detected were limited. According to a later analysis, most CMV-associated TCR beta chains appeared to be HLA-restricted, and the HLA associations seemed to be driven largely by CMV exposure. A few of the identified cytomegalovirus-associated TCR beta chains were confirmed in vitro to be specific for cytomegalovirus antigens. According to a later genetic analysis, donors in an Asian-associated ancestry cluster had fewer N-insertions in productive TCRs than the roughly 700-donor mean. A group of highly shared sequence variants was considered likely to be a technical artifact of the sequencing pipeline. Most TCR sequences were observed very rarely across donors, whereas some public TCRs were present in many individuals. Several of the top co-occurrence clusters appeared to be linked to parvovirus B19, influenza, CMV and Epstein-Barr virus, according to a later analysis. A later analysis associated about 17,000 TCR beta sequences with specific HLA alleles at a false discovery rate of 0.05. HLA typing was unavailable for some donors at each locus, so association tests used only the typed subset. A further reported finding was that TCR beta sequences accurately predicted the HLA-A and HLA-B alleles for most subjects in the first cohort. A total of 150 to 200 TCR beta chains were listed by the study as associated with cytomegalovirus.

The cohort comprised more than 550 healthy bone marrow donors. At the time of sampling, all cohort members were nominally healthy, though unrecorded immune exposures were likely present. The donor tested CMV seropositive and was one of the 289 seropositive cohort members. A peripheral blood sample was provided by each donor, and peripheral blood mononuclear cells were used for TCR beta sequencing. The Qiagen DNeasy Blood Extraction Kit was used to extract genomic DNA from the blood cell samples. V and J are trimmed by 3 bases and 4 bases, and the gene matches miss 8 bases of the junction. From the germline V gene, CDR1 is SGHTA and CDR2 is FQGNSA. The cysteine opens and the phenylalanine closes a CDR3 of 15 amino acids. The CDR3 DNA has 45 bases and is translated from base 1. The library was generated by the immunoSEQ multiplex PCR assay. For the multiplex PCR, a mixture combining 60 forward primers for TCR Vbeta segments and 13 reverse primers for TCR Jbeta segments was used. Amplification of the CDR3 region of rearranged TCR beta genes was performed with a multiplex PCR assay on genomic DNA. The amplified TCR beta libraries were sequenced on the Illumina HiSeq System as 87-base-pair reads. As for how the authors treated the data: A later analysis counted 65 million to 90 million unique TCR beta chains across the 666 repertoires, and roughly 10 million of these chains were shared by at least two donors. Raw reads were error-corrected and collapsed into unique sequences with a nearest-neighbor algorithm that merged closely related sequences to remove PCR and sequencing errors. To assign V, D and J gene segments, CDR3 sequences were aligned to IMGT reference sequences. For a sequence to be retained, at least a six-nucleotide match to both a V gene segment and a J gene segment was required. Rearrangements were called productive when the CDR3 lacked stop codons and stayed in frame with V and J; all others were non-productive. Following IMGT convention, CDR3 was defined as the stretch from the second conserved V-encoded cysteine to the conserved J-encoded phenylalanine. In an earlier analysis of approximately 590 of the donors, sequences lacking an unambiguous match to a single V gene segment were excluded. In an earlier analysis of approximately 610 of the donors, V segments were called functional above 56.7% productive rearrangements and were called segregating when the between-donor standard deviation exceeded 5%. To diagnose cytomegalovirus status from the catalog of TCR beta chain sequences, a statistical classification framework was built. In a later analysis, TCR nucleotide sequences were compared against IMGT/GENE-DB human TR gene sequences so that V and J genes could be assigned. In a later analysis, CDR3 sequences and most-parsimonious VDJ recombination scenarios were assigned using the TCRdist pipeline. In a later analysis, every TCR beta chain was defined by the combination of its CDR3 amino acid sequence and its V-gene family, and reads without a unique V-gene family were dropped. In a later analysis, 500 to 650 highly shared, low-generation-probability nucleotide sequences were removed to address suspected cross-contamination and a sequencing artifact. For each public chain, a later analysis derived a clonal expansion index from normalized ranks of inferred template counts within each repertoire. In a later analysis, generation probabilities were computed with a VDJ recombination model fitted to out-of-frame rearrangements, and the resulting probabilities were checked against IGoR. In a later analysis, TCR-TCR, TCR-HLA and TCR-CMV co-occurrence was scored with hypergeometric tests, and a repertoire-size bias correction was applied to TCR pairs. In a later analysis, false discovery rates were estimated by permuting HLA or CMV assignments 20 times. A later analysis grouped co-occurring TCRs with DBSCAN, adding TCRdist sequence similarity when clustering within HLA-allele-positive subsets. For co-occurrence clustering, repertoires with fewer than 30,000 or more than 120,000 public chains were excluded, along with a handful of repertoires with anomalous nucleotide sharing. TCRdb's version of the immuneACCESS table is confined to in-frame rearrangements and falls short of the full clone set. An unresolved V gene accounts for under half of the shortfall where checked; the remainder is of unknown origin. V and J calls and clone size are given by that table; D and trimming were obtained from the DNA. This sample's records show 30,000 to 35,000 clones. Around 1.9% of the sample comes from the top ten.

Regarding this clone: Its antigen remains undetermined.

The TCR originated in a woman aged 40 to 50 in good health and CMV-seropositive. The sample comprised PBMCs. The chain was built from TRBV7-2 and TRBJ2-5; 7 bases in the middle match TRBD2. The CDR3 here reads CASSFIAGRLETQYF. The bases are TGTGCCAGCAGCTTTATCGCCGGGAGGTTAGAGACCCAGTACTTC.